Here is one T cell receptor (beta chain) with its context. Its specificity is unknown. These data come from a study of T cells in pancreatic ductal adenocarcinoma. Findings and caveats of the study: Results skew toward the minority of patients with early-stage disease.

Selected pancreatic ductal adenocarcinoma patients had undergone surgery without neoadjuvant therapy. TCRdb keeps only in-frame clones here, not all; method: immunoSEQ multiplex PCR. Of over 90,000 clones detected, around 96% appear once; the ten largest clones hold 3.1%. The ends were cut back, 0 bases at V and 0 bases at J, with 6 bases in the middle. The CDR3 consists of 15 residues. CDR1 and CDR2 from the germline V gene are MGHRA and YSYEKL. The sequencing sample was made of PBMCs. The chain combines TRBV4-1 with TRBJ2-1; D is undetermined. The TCR was taken from a human donor with pancreatic ductal adenocarcinoma. The CDR3 protein is CASSQELSSYNEQFF. CDR3 bases: TGCGCCAGCAGCCAAGAACTTAGCTCCTACAATGAGCAGTTCTTC.